The 11 T cell receptor beta chains presented below share a single source sample, sequenced in a study of T-cell reconstitution after alpha-beta-depleted transplantation in children. Unique molecular identifiers tagged the TCRbeta library. TCRdb itself ran the PCR reads through MiXCR, one entry per CDR3 protein. The sample has almost 600,000 distinct CDR3 sequences; 25% to 30% are singletons. Sequencing used PBMCs, obtained before TCRalphabeta/CD19-depleted stem cell transplant. These receptors were taken from a boy younger than two with Wiskott-Aldrich syndrome, due to receive a stem cell transplant.

The rearrangement uses TRBV12-3 or TRBV12-4 and TRBJ1-5; D is unresolved. This CDR3 has 14 residues. Trimming pared 3 bases from V and 2 bases from J, leaving 8 bases between. In DNA, the CDR3 is TGTGCCAGCAGTTTCGGGCAGGGCAATCAGCCCCAGCATTTT. Translation: CASSFGQGNQPQHF.

This clonotype occurred a few times. This rearrangement joins TRBV10-3 to TRBJ1-5; 11 nucleotides match TRBD1. CDR3 length equals 15 residues. Unmatched junction bases numbered 0, after V lost 0 bases and J lost 5 bases. Germline CDR1 ENHRY, CDR2 SYGVKD. CDR3 protein: CAISESGQGDQPQHF. The DNA of the CDR3 is TGTGCCATCAGTGAGTCGGGACAGGGGGATCAGCCCCAGCATTTT.

The chain is built from TRBV20-1 and TRBJ2-1, with D perhaps matching TRBD1 (6 bases). This CDR3 is built from 12 residues. V shed 1 base and J shed 7 bases, with 8 bases lying between them. Germline CDR1 and CDR2: DFQATT and SNEGSKA (reference sequence). CDR3 nucleotide sequence: TGCAGTGCTAGAGTGGGGGCGAATGAGCAGTTCTTC. Protein product: CSARVGANEQFF.

This rearrangement joins TRBV5-1 to TRBJ2-7; 7 bases line up with TRBD2. J was trimmed by 0 bases and V by 5 bases; bases with no gene match: 17. This CDR3 contains 18 residues. Germline CDR1 SGHRS, CDR2 YFSETQ. In nucleotides, the CDR3 is TGCGCCAGCAGACGCAGCAGCGGGGAGGCCCGGAGCTCCTACGAGCAGTACTTC. Protein product: CASRRSSGEARSSYEQYF.

This clonotype was counted only a few times. One end of the junction fails to match germline, which may point to a read error. The chain employs TRBV2 and TRBJ2-1, with D perhaps assigned TRBD1 or TRBD2 (6 bases each). Germline V gives CDR1 SNHLY, CDR2 FYNNEI. The CDR3 length is 12 residues. CDR3 loop: CASSEFQARGDF. The CDR3 nucleotides are TGTGCCAGCAGTGAATTTCAGGCTAGGGGGGACTTC.

V and J are TRBV5-1 and TRBJ2-1; D gene ambiguous. This CDR3 contains 15 residues. V was shortened by 0 bases and J by 2 bases, with 9 bases between the two germline ends. The V gene's germline CDR1 is SGHRS and CDR2 YFSETQ. DNA for the CDR3: TGCGCCAGCAGCTTGGGTTTAGGGCCCTACAATGAGCAGTTCTTC. This gives the protein CASSLGLGPYNEQFF.

J is TRBJ2-1 and V is TRBV10-3; D uncertain. This CDR3 is 14 amino acids long. Germline CDR1 reads ENHRY; CDR2 reads SYGVKD. The V and J ends lost 5 bases and 3 bases respectively, with 11 bases between them. CDR3 region: CAISRPFFYNEQFF. CDR3 nucleotide sequence: TGTGCCATCAGTCGTCCATTTTTCTACAATGAGCAGTTCTTC.

The chain recombines TRBV6-1 with TRBJ2-2; 10 bases match TRBD2. CDR3 size: 16 residues. J gave up 4 bases and V 7 bases, and 9 bases lay outside the gene matches. The germline gives CDR1 MNHNS, CDR2 SASEGT. Written as DNA, the CDR3 is TGTGCCAGCACCTTTCGGACTAGCGGAGGCACCGGGGAGCTGTTTTTT. Translating gives CASTFRTSGGTGELFF.

The chain employs TRBV2 and TRBJ1-4; D unresolved. Looked up from germline, CDR1 is SNHLY and CDR2 is FYNNEI. The CDR3 extends over 16 amino acids. V was clipped by 2 bases and J by 8 bases, with 18 bases between them. CDR3 amino acids: CASSESRRKAGEKLFF. The DNA of the CDR3 is TGTGCCAGCAGTGAATCTCGGCGTAAGGCGGGGGAAAAACTGTTTTTT.

The chain joins TRBV5-5 to TRBJ2-7; 8 positions match TRBD2. Looked up from germline, CDR1 is SGHKS and CDR2 is YYEKEE (reference sequence). This CDR3 comprises 15 residues. J lost 1 base, V lost 4 bases, and 7 bases had no gene match. The CDR3 sequence is CASSRAGVGSYEQYF. CDR3 in DNA: TGTGCCAGCAGCCGAGCGGGAGTAGGTTCCTACGAGCAGTACTTC.

J is TRBJ1-2 and V is TRBV6-1, with a tentative D call TRBD1 (5 bases). CDR3 length: 16 amino acids. Trimming took 4 bases from V and 3 from J, leaving 18 bases between them. Germline values: CDR1 MNHNS, CDR2 SASEGT. CDR3: CASSGTGQGIDYGYTF. CDR3 nucleotide sequence: TGTGCCAGCAGTGGGACCGGTCAGGGCATTGACTATGGCTACACCTTC.